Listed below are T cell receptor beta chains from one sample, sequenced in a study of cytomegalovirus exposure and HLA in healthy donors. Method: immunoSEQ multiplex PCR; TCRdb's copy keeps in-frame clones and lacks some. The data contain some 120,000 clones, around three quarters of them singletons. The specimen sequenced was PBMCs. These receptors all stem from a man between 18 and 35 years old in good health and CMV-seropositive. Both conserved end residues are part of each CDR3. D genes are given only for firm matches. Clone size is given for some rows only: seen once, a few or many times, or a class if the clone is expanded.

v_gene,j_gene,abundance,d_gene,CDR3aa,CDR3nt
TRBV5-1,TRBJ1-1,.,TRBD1,CASSDRGGTEAFF,TGCGCCAGCAGTGACAGGGGGGGAACTGAAGCTTTCTTT
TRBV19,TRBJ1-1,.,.,CASRWGGDMGKNTEAFF,TGTGCCAGTAGGTGGGGGGGGGACATGGGTAAGAACACTGAAGCTTTCTTT
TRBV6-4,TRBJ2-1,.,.,CASSDQDGGGSEQFF,TGTGCCAGCAGTGACCAGGACGGCGGTGGGAGTGAGCAGTTCTTC
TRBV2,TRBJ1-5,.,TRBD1,CASRTGQGRNQPQHF,TGTGCCAGCAGGACCGGACAGGGACGCAATCAGCCCCAGCATTTT
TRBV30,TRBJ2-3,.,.,CACDRGLSTDTQYF,TGTGCCTGTGATAGGGGACTTAGCACAGATACGCAGTATTTT
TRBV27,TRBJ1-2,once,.,CASAGAPRRTNYGYTF,TGTGCCAGTGCAGGGGCTCCCCGGCGGACTAACTATGGCTACACCTTC
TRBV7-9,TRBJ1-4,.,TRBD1,CASSLVGTGDEKLFF,TGTGCCAGCAGCTTAGTTGGGACAGGCGATGAAAAACTGTTTTTT
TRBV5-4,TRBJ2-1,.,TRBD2,CASSFSTSGSLDEQFF,TGTGCCAGCAGCTTTTCAACTAGCGGGAGTTTAGATGAGCAGTTCTTC
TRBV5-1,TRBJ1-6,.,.,CASSGGDILVNSPLHF,TGCGCCAGCAGCGGGGGGGACATCCTGGTAAATTCACCCCTCCACTTT
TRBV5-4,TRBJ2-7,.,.,CASSLDRGYEQYF,TGTGCCAGCAGCTTGGATAGGGGCTACGAGCAGTACTTC
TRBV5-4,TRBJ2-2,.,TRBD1,CASSGQGPGELFF,TGTGCCAGCAGTGGACAGGGTCCCGGGGAGCTGTTTTTT
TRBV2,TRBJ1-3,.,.,CASSVEGSGNTIYF,TGTGCCAGCAGTGTCGAGGGAAGTGGAAACACCATATATTTT
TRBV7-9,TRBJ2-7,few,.,CASSPRNGEQYF,TGTGCCAGCAGCCCTCGCAACGGCGAGCAGTACTTC
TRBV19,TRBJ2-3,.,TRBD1,CASSTEDRGHTQYF,TGTGCCAGTAGTACTGAGGACAGGGGTCATACGCAGTATTTT
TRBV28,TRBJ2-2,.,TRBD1,CASIRSTGSMSGELFF,TGTGCCAGCATTCGTTCGACAGGGAGTATGTCCGGGGAGCTGTTTTTT
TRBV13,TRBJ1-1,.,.,CATSSENTEAFF,TGTGCCACCAGTAGTGAGAACACTGAAGCTTTCTTT
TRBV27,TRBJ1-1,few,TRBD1,CASSSIRTGSMNTEAFF,TGTGCCAGCAGTTCAATCCGGACAGGGTCGATGAACACTGAAGCTTTCTTT
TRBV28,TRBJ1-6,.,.,CASSGLLAAPLHF,TGTGCCAGCTCAGGGCTACTTGCCGCACCCCTCCACTTT
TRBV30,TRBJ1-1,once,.,CAWTLLDSLSTEAFF,TGTGCCTGGACCTTACTCGACAGCCTGAGCACTGAGGCTTTCTTT
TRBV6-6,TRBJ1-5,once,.,CASSGQWRESNQPQHF,TGTGCCAGCAGTGGGCAGTGGAGGGAGAGCAATCAGCCCCAGCATTTT
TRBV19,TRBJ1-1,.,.,CASSAEMNTEAFF,TGTGCCAGTAGTGCAGAAATGAACACTGAAGCTTTCTTT
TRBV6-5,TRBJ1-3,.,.,CASSSRSRSGNTIYF,TGTGCCAGCAGTTCCCGGAGTCGCTCTGGAAACACCATATATTTT
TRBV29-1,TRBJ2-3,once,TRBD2,CSVESFSRGGPDTQYF,TGCAGCGTTGAAAGCTTTTCCCGGGGGGGCCCAGATACGCAGTATTTT
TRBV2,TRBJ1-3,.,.,CASSERRVGNTIYF,TGTGCCAGCAGTGAAAGGAGGGTTGGAAACACCATATATTTT
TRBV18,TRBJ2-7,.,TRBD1,CASSPGTDLTRSYEQYF,TGTGCCAGCTCACCAGGGACAGACTTAACAAGATCCTACGAGCAGTACTTC
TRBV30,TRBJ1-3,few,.,CAWSDWTVSGNTIYF,TGTGCCTGGAGTGACTGGACAGTCTCTGGAAACACCATATATTTT
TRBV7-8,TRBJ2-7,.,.,CASSKSSAYEQYF,TGTGCCAGCAGCAAATCAAGCGCCTACGAGCAGTACTTC